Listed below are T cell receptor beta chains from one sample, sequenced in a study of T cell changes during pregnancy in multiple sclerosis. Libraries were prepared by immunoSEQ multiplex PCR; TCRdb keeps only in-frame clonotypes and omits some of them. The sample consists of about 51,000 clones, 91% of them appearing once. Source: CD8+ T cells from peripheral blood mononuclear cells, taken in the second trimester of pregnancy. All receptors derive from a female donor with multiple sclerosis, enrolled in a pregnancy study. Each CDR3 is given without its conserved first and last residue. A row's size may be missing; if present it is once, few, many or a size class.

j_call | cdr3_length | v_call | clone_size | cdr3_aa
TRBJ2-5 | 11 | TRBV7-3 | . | ASSLTGVGTQY
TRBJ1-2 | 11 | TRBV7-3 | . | ASSLNPGWGYT
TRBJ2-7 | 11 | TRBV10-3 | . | AISPGLLYEQY
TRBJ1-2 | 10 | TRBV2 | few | ASTGTERGYT
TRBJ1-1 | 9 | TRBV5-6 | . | ASFPYTEAF
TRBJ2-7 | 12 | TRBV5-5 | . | ATQAGGARHEQY
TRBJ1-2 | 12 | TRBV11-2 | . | ASSLAAANYGYT
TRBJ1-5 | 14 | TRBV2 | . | ASSGSGTGENQPQH
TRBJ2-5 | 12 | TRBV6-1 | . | ASSEGQEEETQY
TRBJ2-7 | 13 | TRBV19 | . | ASSESSSPSYEQY
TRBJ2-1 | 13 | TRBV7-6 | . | ASSLSGGIYNEQF
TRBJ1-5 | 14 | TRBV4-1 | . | ASSQDQGTGLQPQH
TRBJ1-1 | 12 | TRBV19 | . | ASSVPGQPEEAF
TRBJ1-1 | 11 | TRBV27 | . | ASSLVGGTEAF
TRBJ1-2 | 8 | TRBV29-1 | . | SVEGAGYT
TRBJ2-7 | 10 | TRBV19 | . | ATTGATYEQY
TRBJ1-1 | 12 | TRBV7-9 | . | ASSVGGIRAEAF
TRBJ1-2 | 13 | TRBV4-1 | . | ASSQVVGTDYGYT
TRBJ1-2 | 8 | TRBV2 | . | AKGGYGYT
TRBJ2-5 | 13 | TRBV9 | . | ASSASGGIQETQY
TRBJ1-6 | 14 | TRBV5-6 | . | ASSTAPENYNSPLH
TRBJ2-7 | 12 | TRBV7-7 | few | ASSPGTGSYEQY
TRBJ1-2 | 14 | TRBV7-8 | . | ASSRGGTGTNYGYT
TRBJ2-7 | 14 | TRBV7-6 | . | ASSLAGQGEFYEQY
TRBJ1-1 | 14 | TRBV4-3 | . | ASSQAGGASNTEAF
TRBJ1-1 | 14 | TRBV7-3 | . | ASSSYPLGQASEAF
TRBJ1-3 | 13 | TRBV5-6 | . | ASSLGGAHGNTIY
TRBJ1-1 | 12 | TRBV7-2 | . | ASSFPGANTEAF
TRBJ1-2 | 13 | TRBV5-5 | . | ASSLGQGAVYGYT
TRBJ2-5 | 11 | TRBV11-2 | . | ASSPQVQETQY
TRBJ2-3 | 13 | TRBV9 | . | ASSAGGASTDTQY
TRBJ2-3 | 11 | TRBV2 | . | ASSSSGVDTQY
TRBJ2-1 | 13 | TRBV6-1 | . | ASRGLDRFHNEQF
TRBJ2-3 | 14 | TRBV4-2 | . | ASSQVAGNVADTQY
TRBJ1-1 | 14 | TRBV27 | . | ASRPTGGRGDTEAF
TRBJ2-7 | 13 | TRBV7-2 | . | ASSLVAGGTYEQY
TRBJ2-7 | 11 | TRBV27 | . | ASSFGIAYEQY
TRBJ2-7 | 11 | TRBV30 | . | AWSVAGAYEQY
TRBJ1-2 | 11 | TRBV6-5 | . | ASSWDRDDGYT
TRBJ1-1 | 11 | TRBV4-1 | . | ASSTRKGTEAF
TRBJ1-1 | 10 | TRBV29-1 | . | SVTGSLAEAF
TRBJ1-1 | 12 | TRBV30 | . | AWSAGTLNTEAF
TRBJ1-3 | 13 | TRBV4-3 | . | ASSPGTGSGNTIY
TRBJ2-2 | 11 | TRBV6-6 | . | ASRGTGAGELF
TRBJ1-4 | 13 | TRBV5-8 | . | ASSGGQSTNEKLF
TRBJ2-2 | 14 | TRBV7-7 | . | ASSLGTFLNTGELF
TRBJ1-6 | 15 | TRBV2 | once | ASSETGEGPRNSPLH
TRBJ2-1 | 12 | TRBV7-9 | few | ASRAAGTYNEQF
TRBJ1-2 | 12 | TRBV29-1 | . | SVDIRTGVEGYT
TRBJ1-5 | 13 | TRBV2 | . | ASSDFVTVNQPQH
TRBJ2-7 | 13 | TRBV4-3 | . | ASSQGTGYSYEQY
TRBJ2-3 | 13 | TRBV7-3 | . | ASSLTSGGWDTQY
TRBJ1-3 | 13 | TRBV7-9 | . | ASSWVGRSGNTIY